A selection of T cell receptor beta chains follows, all from one sample in a study of blood T cell repertoires in COVID-19. The table came from immunoSEQ multiplex PCR; TCRdb's copy has only in-frame clones and leaves some out. The table shows around 250,000 clones, with approximately 89% occurring only once. The sequenced material came from PBMCs or T cells enriched from blood (not recorded which). The receptor set was obtained from a woman between 35 and 50 years old who had been exposed to COVID-19. CDR3s include the opening cysteine and the closing phenylalanine or tryptophan. D genes are given only for firm matches. Size is stated for part of the rows, as once, few or many counts, or as a class when the clone is expanded.

D,V,size,length,J,CDR3,DNA
TRBD1,TRBV9,-,18,TRBJ1-2,CASSAVPGQGPLLYGYTF,TGTGCCAGCAGCGCCGTACCGGGACAGGGACCCCTTCTCTATGGCTACACCTTC
-,TRBV19,-,13,TRBJ2-4,CASCSGPGYIQYF,TGTGCCAGTTGCTCAGGGCCTGGTTACATTCAGTACTTC
-,TRBV30,-,16,TRBJ1-2,CAWSILTGRANYGYTF,TGTGCCTGGAGTATACTTACAGGGAGGGCTAACTATGGCTACACCTTC
-,TRBV11-3,-,14,TRBJ1-6,CASSLARGNSPLHF,TGTGCCAGCAGCTTAGCCAGGGGAAATTCACCCCTCCACTTT
TRBD2,TRBV13,once,15,TRBJ2-1,CASSLESSGYNEQFF,TGTGCCAGCAGCTTAGAGTCTAGCGGGTACAATGAGCAGTTCTTC
-,TRBV29-1,-,12,TRBJ1-1,CSVTQGSTEAFF,TGCAGCGTTACACAGGGCTCCACTGAAGCTTTCTTT
-,TRBV12-5,-,14,TRBJ1-2,CASGLGGGSYGYTF,TGTGCTAGTGGTTTGGGCGGGGGTTCCTATGGCTACACCTTC
TRBD1,TRBV28,-,15,TRBJ1-2,CASRSVRDRAYGYTF,TGTGCCAGCAGGAGCGTCCGGGACAGAGCCTATGGCTACACCTTC
-,TRBV7-9,-,13,TRBJ1-5,CASSLPQGQPQHF,TGTGCCAGCAGCCTACCCCAGGGACAGCCCCAGCATTTT
TRBD1,TRBV28,-,14,TRBJ1-5,CASSPRTGYQPQHF,TGTGCCAGCAGTCCGAGGACAGGGTATCAGCCCCAGCATTTT
TRBD1,TRBV6-5,-,14,TRBJ2-2,CAGWKGAGSGELFF,TGTGCCGGATGGAAGGGGGCAGGGTCCGGGGAGCTGTTTTTT
-,TRBV6-5,once,14,TRBJ1-5,CASLGGGAGQPQHF,TGTGCCAGCTTGGGGGGGGGAGCCGGTCAGCCCCAGCATTTT
-,TRBV27,once,14,TRBJ1-2,CASSIQAGSYGYTF,TGTGCCAGCAGTATCCAGGCAGGTTCCTATGGCTACACCTTC
-,TRBV29-1,few,12,TRBJ1-1,CSVRRASTEAFF,TGCAGCGTCCGCAGGGCGAGCACTGAAGCTTTCTTT
TRBD1,TRBV18,-,15,TRBJ1-2,CASSLEGQTNYGYTF,TGTGCCAGCTCACTTGAGGGACAGACTAACTATGGCTACACCTTC
TRBD2,TRBV7-2,once,17,TRBJ2-1,CASSLTSGRLYYNEQFF,TGTGCCAGCAGCTTGACAAGCGGGAGGCTATATTACAATGAGCAGTTCTTC
-,TRBV30,-,13,TRBJ1-1,CAWRGQGYTEAFF,TGTGCCTGGAGGGGGCAAGGGTACACTGAAGCTTTCTTT
-,TRBV30,once,14,TRBJ1-1,CAWRSARGLAEAFF,TGTGCCTGGAGATCCGCCCGGGGACTAGCTGAAGCTTTCTTT
TRBD2,TRBV11-3,-,17,TRBJ2-1,CASSLAGLAYSYNEQFF,TGTGCCAGCAGCTTAGCTGGACTAGCCTACTCCTACAATGAGCAGTTCTTC
-,TRBV9,-,13,TRBJ2-1,CASSAQTPNEQFF,TGTGCCAGCAGCGCACAAACACCCAATGAGCAGTTCTTC
-,TRBV11-2,-,12,TRBJ2-2,CASSLGAGELFF,TGTGCCAGCAGCTTAGGAGCCGGGGAGCTGTTTTTT
-,TRBV5-4,-,13,TRBJ2-5,CASSLVPEETQYF,TGTGCCAGCAGCTTGGTACCCGAGGAGACCCAGTACTTC
TRBD1,TRBV6-5,-,16,TRBJ1-1,CASSYGGQGFNTEAFF,TGTGCCAGCAGTTACGGCGGACAGGGGTTTAACACTGAAGCTTTCTTT
-,TRBV7-3,once,15,TRBJ2-1,CASSLSGGAHNEQFF,TGTGCCAGCAGCTTGTCTGGGGGGGCCCACAATGAGCAGTTCTTC
-,TRBV4-1,-,16,TRBJ1-1,CASSFSGSGVATEAFF,TGCGCCAGCAGCTTTAGTGGGTCAGGGGTGGCCACTGAAGCTTTCTTT
-,TRBV11-2,-,14,TRBJ1-1,CASSGRRGNTEAFF,TGTGCCAGCAGCGGCCGCAGGGGGAACACTGAAGCTTTCTTT
-,TRBV30,-,13,TRBJ2-1,CAWSVGSGNEQFF,TGTGCCTGGAGTGTGGGTAGCGGCAATGAGCAGTTCTTC
TRBD2,TRBV25-1,-,16,TRBJ2-2,CASSLAGVTNTGELFF,TGTGCCAGCAGTCTAGCGGGAGTAACAAACACCGGGGAGCTGTTTTTT
TRBD1,TRBV9,-,16,TRBJ1-2,CASTAGGDWTNYGYTF,TGTGCCAGCACCGCAGGGGGCGACTGGACTAACTATGGCTACACCTTC
-,TRBV7-2,-,15,TRBJ2-2,CASSPWGVGTGELFF,TGTGCCAGCAGCCCCTGGGGGGTGGGCACCGGGGAGCTGTTTTTT
TRBD1,TRBV24-1,-,15,TRBJ2-7,CATSKAGGRTYEQYF,TGTGCCACCAGTAAGGCAGGGGGCAGGACCTACGAGCAGTACTTC
-,TRBV14,few,15,TRBJ1-1,CASSQSFNLNTEAFF,TGTGCCAGCAGCCAATCTTTTAATCTGAACACTGAAGCTTTCTTT
-,TRBV3-1/TRBV3-2,-,15,TRBJ1-6,CASTHMDSDNSPLHF,TGTGCCAGCACCCACATGGACAGTGATAATTCACCCCTCCACTTT
-,TRBV5-1,-,13,TRBJ1-1,CASSEGGRAEAFF,TGTGCCAGCAGCGAAGGAGGGAGGGCTGAAGCTTTCTTT
-,TRBV25-1,-,17,TRBJ1-3,CASSEIPSPLSGNTIYF,TGTGCCAGCAGTGAAATTCCCTCCCCTCTCTCTGGAAACACCATATATTTT
-,TRBV28,-,14,TRBJ1-2,CASSLGGANYGYTF,TGTGCCAGCAGTTTGGGGGGAGCTAACTATGGCTACACCTTC
-,TRBV4-3,-,14,TRBJ1-6,CASSEEGYYSPLHF,TGCGCCAGCAGCGAAGAGGGCTATTACTCACCCCTCCACTTT
-,TRBV2,once,14,TRBJ1-6,CASVLGRVNSPLHF,TGTGCCAGCGTGCTAGGGAGGGTTAATTCACCCCTCCACTTT
TRBD1,TRBV6-5,few,15,TRBJ2-2,CASRLDRGLGGELFF,TGTGCCAGCAGACTCGACAGGGGGCTAGGCGGGGAGCTGTTTTTT
TRBD1,TRBV4-3,-,14,TRBJ1-5,CASSPQGDNQPQHF,TGCGCCAGCAGCCCACAGGGGGACAATCAGCCCCAGCATTTT
-,TRBV2,-,15,TRBJ1-6,CASSAQAQRNSPLHF,TGTGCCAGCAGTGCACAGGCCCAGAGGAATTCACCCCTCCACTTT
TRBD2,TRBV11-2,once,15,TRBJ2-5,CASSLWAGVEETQYF,TGTGCCAGCAGCTTATGGGCGGGAGTGGAGGAGACCCAGTACTTC
-,TRBV11-2,-,14,TRBJ1-1,CASSLSAMNTEAFF,TGTGCCAGCAGCTTATCTGCTATGAACACTGAAGCTTTCTTT
-,TRBV6-6,-,15,TRBJ1-2,CASSYSTWGDGGYTF,TGTGCCAGCAGTTACTCGACTTGGGGGGACGGTGGCTACACCTTC
TRBD1,TRBV5-4,-,15,TRBJ1-1,CASSPGTDLNTEAFF,TGTGCCAGCAGCCCAGGGACAGACTTGAACACTGAAGCTTTCTTT
TRBD1,TRBV4-2,-,18,TRBJ2-7,CASSQGDRGMGGWDEQYF,TGTGCCAGCAGCCAAGGGGACAGGGGGATGGGTGGTTGGGACGAGCAGTACTTC
-,TRBV28,-,15,TRBJ1-5,CASSFGQISNQPQHF,TGTGCCAGCAGTTTTGGGCAAATTAGCAATCAGCCCCAGCATTTT
TRBD2,TRBV10-3,-,15,TRBJ2-3,CAISEGLAETYTQYF,TGTGCCATCAGTGAGGGACTAGCGGAAACTTATACGCAGTATTTT
-,TRBV4-2,-,16,TRBJ1-5,CASSPEPWHSNQPQHF,TGTGCCAGCAGCCCGGAGCCGTGGCATAGCAATCAGCCCCAGCATTTT
-,TRBV4-3,-,13,TRBJ1-1,CASSQDGRQVAFF,TGCGCCAGCAGCCAAGATGGTAGACAGGTAGCTTTCTTT
-,TRBV3-1/TRBV3-2,-,13,TRBJ1-3,CASTDSLGNTIYF,TGTGCCAGCACCGACAGCCTAGGAAACACCATATATTTT
TRBD2,TRBV7-9,-,17,TRBJ2-6,CASTKPGGGAGANVLTF,TGTGCCAGCACCAAACCCGGGGGGGGAGCTGGGGCCAACGTCCTGACTTTC